This T cell receptor beta chain was profiled in a study of cytomegalovirus exposure and HLA in healthy donors. The CDR3 is made up of 14 amino acids. V lost 5 bases, J lost 4 bases, and 4 bases stayed unmatched. Germline values: CDR1 SNHLY, CDR2 FYNNEI. Vbeta (60) and Jbeta (13) primers were used in the PCR. Assay: immunoSEQ multiplex PCR; the TCRdb copy retains only in-frame clones and omits some. The data contain roughly 150,000 clones, 80% to 85% of them singletons. This sequence was found in a woman aged 18-29 years in good health and CMV-seronegative. The specimen was PBMCs. V and J are TRBV2 and TRBJ2-7, with 11 nucleotides matching TRBD2. The CDR3 protein is CASSWGLADYEQYF. CDR3 nucleotide sequence: TGTGCCAGCAGTTGGGGACTAGCGGATTACGAGCAGTACTTC.